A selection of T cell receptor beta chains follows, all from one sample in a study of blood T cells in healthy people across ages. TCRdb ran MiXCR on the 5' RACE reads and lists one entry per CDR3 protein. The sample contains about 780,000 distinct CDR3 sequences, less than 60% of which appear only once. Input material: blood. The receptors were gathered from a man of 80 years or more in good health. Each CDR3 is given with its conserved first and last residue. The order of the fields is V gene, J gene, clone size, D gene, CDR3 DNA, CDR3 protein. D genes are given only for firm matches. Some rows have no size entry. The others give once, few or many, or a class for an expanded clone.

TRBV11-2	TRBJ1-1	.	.	TGTGCCAGCAGCTCTCCGAGGAGCGGGGGCATGAACACTGAAGCTTTCTTT	CASSSPRSGGMNTEAFF
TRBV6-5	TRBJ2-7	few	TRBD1	TGTGCCAGCAGTTCCAAGGGACAGGGGGCGGGGGAGCAGTACTTC	CASSSKGQGAGEQYF
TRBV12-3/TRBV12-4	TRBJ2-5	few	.	TGTGCCAGCAGTTTAGCGCAACTAGCCGGGACCCAGTACTTC	CASSLAQLAGTQYF
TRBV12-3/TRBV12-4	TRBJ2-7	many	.	TGTGCCAGCAGATCAGGGGTCTACTACGAGCAGTACTTC	CASRSGVYYEQYF
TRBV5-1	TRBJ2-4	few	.	TGCGCCAGCAGCATGGAGGAGGGCATTCAGTACTTC	CASSMEEGIQYF
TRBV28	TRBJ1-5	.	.	TGTGCCAGCAGTTTATCCAAGTACAATCAGCAGCCCCAGCATTTT	CASSLSKYNQQPQHF
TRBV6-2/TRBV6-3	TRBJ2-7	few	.	TGTGCCAGCAGTTACTTTTCGGGGAGCGAGCAGTACTTC	CASSYFSGSEQYF
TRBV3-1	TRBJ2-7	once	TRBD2	TGTGCCAGCAGCCAAGTCGCGACTAGCGGGATAAGTGAGCAGTACTTC	CASSQVATSGISEQYF
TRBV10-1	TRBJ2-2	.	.	TGCGCCAGCAGCCGGGACTCCCCTCAGACCGGGGAGCTGTTTTTT	CASSRDSPQTGELFF
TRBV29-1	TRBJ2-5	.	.	TGCAGCGTTGAGCGGAGGGCCATCGACAATGAGCAGTACTTC	CSVERRAIDNEQYF
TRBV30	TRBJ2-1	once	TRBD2	TGTGCCTCAGCGCCTAGCGGGAGCAATGAGCAGTTCTTC	CASAPSGSNEQFF
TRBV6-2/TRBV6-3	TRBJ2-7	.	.	TGTGCCAGCAGTTCCTCCAACTACGAGCAGTACTTC	CASSSSNYEQYF
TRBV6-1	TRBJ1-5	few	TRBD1	TGTGCCAGCAGACCTTTAAGGGGACAGGCTCCACAATCCCAGCATTTT	CASRPLRGQAPQSQHF
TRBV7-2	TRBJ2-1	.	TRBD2	TGTGCCAGCAGCGTCGGGACTAGCCGGGATGAGCAGTTCTTC	CASSVGTSRDEQFF
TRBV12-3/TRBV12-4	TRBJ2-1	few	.	TGTGCCAGCGACGCCGCAGGGTACAATGAGCAGTTCTTC	CASDAAGYNEQFF